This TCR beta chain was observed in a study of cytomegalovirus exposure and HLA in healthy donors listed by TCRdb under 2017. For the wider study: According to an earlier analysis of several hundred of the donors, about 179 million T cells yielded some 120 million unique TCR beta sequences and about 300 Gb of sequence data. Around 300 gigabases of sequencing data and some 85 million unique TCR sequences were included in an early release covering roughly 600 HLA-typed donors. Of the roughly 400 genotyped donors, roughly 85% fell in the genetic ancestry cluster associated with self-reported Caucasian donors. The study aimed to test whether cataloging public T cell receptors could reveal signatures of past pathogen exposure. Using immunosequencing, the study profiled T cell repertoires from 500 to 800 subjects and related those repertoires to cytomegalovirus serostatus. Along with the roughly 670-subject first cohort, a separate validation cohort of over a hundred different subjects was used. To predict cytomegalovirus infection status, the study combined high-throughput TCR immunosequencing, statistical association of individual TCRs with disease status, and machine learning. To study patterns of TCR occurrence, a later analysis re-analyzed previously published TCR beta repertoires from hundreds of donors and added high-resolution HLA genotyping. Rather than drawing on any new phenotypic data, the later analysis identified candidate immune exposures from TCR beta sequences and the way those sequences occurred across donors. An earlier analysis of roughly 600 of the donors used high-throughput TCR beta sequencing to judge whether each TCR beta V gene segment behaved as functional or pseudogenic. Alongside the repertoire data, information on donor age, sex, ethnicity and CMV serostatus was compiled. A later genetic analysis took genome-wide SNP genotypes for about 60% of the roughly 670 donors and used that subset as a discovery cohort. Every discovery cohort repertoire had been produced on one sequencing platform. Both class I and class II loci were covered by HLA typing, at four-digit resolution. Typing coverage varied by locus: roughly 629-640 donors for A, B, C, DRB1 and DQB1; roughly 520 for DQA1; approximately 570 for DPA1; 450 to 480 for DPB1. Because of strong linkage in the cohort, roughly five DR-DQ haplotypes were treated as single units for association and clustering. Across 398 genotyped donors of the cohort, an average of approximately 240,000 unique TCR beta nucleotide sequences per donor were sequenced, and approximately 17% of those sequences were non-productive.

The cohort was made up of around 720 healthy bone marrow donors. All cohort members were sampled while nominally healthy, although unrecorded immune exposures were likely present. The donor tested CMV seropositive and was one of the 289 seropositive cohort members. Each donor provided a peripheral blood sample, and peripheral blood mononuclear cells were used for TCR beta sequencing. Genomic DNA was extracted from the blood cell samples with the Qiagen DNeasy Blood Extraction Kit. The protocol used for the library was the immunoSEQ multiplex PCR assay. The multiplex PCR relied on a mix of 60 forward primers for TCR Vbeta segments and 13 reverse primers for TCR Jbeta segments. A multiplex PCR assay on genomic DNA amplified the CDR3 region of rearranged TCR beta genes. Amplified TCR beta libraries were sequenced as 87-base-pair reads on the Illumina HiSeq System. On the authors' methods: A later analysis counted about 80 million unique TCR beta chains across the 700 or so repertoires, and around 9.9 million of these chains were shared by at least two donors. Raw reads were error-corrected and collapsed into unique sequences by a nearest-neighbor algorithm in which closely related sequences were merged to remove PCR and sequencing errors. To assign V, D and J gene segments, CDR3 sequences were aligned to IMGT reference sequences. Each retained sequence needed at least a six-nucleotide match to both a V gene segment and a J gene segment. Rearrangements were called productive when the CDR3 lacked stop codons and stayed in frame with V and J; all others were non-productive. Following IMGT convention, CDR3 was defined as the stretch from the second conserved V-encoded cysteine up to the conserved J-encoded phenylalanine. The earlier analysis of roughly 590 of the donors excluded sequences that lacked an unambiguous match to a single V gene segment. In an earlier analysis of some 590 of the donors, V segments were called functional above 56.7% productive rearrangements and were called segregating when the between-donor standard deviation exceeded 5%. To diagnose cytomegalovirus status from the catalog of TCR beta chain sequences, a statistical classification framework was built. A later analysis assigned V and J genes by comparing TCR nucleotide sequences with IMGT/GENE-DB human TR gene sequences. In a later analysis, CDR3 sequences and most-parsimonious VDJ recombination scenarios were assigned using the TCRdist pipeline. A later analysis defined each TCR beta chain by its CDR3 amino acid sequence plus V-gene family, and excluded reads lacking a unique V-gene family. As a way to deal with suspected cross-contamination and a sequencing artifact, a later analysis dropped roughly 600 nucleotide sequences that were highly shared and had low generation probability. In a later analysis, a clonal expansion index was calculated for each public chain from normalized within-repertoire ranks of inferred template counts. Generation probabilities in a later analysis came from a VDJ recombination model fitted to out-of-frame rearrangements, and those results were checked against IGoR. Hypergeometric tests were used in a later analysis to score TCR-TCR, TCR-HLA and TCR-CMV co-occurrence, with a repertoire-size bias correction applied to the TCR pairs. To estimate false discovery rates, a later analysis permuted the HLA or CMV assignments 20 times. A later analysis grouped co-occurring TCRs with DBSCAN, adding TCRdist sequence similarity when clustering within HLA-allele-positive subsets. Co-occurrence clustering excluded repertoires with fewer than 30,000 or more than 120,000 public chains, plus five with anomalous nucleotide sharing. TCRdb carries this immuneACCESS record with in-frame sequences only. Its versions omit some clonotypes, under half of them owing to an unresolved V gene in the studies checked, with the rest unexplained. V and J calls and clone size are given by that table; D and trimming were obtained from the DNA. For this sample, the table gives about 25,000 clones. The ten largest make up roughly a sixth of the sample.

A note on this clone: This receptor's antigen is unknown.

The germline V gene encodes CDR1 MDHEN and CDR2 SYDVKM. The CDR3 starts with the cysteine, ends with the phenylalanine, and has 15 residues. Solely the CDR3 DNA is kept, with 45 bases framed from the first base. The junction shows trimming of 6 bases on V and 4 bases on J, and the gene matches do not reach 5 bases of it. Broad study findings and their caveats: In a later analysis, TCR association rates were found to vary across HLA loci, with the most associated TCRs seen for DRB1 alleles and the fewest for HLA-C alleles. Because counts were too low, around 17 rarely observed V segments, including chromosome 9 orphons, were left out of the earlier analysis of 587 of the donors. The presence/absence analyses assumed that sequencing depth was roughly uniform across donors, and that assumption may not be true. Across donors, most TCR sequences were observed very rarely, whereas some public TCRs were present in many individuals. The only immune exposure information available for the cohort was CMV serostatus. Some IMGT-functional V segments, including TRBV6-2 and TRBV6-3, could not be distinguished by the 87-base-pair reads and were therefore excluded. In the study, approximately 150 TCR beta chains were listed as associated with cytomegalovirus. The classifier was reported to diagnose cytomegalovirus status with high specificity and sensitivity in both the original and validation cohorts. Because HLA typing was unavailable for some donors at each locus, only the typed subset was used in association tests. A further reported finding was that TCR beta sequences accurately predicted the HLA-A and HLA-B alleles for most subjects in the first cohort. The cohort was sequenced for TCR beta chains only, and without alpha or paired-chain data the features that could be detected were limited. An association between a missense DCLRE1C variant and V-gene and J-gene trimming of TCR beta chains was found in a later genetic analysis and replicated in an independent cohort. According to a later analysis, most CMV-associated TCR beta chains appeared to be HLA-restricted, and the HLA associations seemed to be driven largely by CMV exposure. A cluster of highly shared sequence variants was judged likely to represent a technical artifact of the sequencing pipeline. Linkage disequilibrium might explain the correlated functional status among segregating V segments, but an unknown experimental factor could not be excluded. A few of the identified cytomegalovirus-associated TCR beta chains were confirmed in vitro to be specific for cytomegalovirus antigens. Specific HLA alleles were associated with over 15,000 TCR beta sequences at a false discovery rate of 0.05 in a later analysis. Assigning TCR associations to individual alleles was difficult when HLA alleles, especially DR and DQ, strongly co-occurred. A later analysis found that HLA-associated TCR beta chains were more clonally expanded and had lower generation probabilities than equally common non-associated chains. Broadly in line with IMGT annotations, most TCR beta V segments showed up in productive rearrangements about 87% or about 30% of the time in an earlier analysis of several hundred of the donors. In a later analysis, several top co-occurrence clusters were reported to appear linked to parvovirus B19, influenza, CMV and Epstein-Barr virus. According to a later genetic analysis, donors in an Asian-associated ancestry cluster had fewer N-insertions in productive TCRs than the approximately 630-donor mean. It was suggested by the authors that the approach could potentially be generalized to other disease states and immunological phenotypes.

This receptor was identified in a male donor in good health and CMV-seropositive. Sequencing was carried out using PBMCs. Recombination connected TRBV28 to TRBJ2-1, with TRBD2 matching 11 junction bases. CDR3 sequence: CASSFSGRGYNEQFF. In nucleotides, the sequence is TGTGCCAGCAGCTTTAGCGGGAGGGGTTACAATGAGCAGTTCTTC.